Listed here are 6 T cell receptor beta chains from one sample, sequenced in a study of healthy donors' naive CD4 and CD8 T cells. Each TCR library used roughly 0.45 ug of total RNA and a linear amplification protocol. TCRdb passed the reads through MiXCR, listing each CDR3 protein once. The repertoire holds roughly 200,000 distinct CDR3 sequences, with nearly 75% as singletons. The sequenced sample consisted of naive CD4+ and CD8+ T cells sorted from blood, pooled from several donors. The receptors originated from a pool of human donors in good health; the sample pools cells from several healthy donors.

The chain uses TRBV20-1 and TRBJ1-5; D call uncertain. From germline, CDR1 is DFQATT and CDR2 SNEGSKA (reference sequence). The ends were cut back, 0 bases at V and 6 bases at J, with 3 bases in the middle. The length of the CDR3 is 11 residues. The CDR3, as DNA: TGCAGTGCTAGAGAGGTTCAGCCCCAGCATTTT. Protein: CSAREVQPQHF.

The genes are TRBV29-1 and TRBJ1-2; D is unresolved. This CDR3 has 12 amino acids. Germline CDR1 SQVTM, CDR2 ANQGSEA. V was shortened by 8 bases and J by 4 bases, with 14 bases between the two germline ends. CDR3 DNA: TGCAGCAGCCAAGAGCAGGTCTATGGCTACACCTTC. It codes for CSSQEQVYGYTF.

J is TRBJ2-4 and V is TRBV19, with D perhaps TRBD1 (6 bases). Germline assignment: CDR1 LNHDA and CDR2 SQIVND (reference sequence). The CDR3 consists of 13 residues. V lost 5 bases and J lost 12, with 17 bases in between. CDR3 residues: CASSRLPLGGQYF. DNA for the CDR3: TGTGCCAGTAGTCGATTGCCGCTAGGGGGTCAGTACTTC.

In its sample, this clonotype was seen a few times. CDR3 in DNA: TGTGCCAGCAGTTATTCTCTAGGGACAGATACGCAGTATTTT. It encodes CASSYSLGTDTQYF. This rearrangement joins TRBV6-5 to TRBJ2-3, with D uncertain. CDR1 and CDR2 (germline): MNHEY, SVGAGI. This CDR3 has 14 amino acids. Trimming pared 3 bases from V and 3 bases from J, leaving 10 bases between.

The chain recombines TRBV20-1 with TRBJ1-2, with a weak D call TRBD1 (6 bases). CDR3 length equals 12 residues. Trimming left V 3 bases short and J 6 bases short, with 11 bases between. Germline values: CDR1 DFQATT, CDR2 SNEGSKA (reference sequence). The DNA of the CDR3 is TGCAGTGCTAGTAACAGGGACCATGGCTACACCTTC. Translated: CSASNRDHGYTF.

This chain joins TRBV19 and TRBJ2-1; D unresolved. The V end was cut by 1 base, the J end by 4 bases, with 14 bases between. CDR1 and CDR2 from the germline V gene are LNHDA and SQIVND (reference sequence). This CDR3 has 16 residues. The CDR3 sequence is CASSIVAGAEYNEQFF. In DNA form, the CDR3 reads TGTGCCAGTAGTATAGTCGCAGGAGCCGAATACAATGAGCAGTTCTTC.